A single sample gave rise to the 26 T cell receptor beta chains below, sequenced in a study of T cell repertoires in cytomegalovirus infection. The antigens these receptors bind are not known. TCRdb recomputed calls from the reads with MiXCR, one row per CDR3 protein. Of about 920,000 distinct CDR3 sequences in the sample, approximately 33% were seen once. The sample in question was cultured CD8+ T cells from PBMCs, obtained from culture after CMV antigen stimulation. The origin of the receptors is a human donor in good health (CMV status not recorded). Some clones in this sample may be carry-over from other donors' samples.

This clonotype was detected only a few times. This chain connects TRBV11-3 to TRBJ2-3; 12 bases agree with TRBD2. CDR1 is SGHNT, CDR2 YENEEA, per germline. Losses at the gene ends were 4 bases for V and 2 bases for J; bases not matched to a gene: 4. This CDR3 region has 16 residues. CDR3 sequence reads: CASSSRTSGITDTQYF. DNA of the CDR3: TGTGCCAGCAGCTCTCGGACTAGCGGGATCACAGATACGCAGTATTTT. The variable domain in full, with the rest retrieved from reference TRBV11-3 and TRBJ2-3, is EAGVVQSPRYKIIEKKQPVAFWCNPISGHNTLYWYLQNLGQGPELLIRYENEEAVDDSQLPKDRFSAERLKGVDSTLKIQPAELGDSAVYLCASSSRTSGITDTQYFGPGTRLTVL.

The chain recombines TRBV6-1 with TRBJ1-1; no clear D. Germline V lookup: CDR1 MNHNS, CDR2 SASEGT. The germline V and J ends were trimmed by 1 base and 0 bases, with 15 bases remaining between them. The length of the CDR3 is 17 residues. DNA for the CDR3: TGTGCCAGCAGTGAAGAAGAGGGCAAAGGCATGAACACTGAAGCTTTCTTT. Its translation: CASSEEEGKGMNTEAFF.

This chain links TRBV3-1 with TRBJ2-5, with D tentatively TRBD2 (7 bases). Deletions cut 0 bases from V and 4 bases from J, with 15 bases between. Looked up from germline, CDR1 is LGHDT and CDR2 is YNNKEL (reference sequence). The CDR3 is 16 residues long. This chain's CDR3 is CASSQERRGGRETQYF. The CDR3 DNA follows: TGTGCCAGCAGCCAAGAAAGGAGGGGGGGCAGAGAGACCCAGTACTTC.

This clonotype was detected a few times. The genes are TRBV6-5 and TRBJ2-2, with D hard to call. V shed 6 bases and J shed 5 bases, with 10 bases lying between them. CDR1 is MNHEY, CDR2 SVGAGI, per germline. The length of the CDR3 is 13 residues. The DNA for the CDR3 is TGTGCCAGCAGAGACTTCGTGACCGGGGAGCTGTTTTTT. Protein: CASRDFVTGELFF.

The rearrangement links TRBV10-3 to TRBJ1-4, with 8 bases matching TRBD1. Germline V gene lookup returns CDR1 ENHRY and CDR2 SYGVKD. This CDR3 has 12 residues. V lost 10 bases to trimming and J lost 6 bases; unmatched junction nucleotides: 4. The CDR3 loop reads CASAGQDEKLFF. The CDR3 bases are TGTGCCAGCGCGGGACAGGATGAAAAACTGTTTTTT.

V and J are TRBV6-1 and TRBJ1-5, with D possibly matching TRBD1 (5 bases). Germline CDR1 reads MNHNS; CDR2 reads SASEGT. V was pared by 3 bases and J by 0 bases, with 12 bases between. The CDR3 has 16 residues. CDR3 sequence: CASSDSGLYSNQPQHF. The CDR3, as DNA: TGTGCCAGCAGTGACTCAGGGCTCTATAGCAATCAGCCCCAGCATTTT.

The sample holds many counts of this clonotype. The CDR3 here is CAIKLADRLTGELFF. CDR3 DNA: TGTGCCATCAAACTCGCTGACAGACTCACCGGGGAGCTGTTTTTT. J is TRBJ2-2 and V is TRBV10-3; maybe TRBD1 (5 bases). This CDR3 is built from 15 residues. V shed 7 bases and J shed 4 bases, with 16 bases lying between them. The germline gives CDR1 ENHRY, CDR2 SYGVKD.

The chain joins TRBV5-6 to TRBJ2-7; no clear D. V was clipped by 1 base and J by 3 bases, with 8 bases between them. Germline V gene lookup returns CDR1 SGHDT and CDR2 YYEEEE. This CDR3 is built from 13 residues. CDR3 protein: CASSLNQNYEQYF. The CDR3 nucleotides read TGTGCCAGCAGCTTGAATCAGAACTACGAGCAGTACTTC.

The CDR3 nucleotides are TGCAGTGCTAGAATGGGGGACGGGGGGATTTTTTACGAGCAGTACGTC. Amino acid sequence: CSARMGDGGIFYEQYV. The chain joins TRBV20-1 to TRBJ2-7, with TRBD2 matching over 7 bases. The CDR3 is 16 residues long. J gave up 4 bases and V 2 bases, and 14 bases lay outside the gene matches. CDR1 is DFQATT, CDR2 SNEGSKA, per germline (reference sequence).

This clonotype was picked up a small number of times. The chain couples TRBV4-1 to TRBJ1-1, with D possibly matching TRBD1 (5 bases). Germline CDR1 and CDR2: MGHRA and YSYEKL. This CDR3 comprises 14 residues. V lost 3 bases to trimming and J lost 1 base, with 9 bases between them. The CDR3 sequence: CASSHRGENTEAFF. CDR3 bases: TGCGCCAGCAGCCACCGGGGGGAGAACACTGAAGCTTTCTTT.

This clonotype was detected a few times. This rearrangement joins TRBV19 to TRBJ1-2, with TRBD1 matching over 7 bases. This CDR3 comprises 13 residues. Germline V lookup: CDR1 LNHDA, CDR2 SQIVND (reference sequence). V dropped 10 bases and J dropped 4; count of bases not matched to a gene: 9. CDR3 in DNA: TGTGCCACCAATATAGGGGGCTCCTATGGCTACACCTTC. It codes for CATNIGGSYGYTF.

The CDR3 loop reads CASSEPDNYEQYV. DNA for the CDR3: TGTGCCAGCAGTGAACCAGACAACTACGAGCAGTACGTC. V gene TRBV2 combines with J gene TRBJ2-7, with D unresolved. V was cut by 2 bases and J by 3 bases, with 8 bases left in between. Germline lookup yields CDR1 SNHLY and CDR2 FYNNEI. CDR3 length: 13 residues.

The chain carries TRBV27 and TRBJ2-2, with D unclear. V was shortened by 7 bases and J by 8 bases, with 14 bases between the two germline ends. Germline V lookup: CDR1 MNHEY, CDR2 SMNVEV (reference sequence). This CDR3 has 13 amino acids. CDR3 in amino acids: CASTFNGFGELFF. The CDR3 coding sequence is TGTGCCAGCACTTTCAACGGTTTTGGGGAGCTGTTTTTT.

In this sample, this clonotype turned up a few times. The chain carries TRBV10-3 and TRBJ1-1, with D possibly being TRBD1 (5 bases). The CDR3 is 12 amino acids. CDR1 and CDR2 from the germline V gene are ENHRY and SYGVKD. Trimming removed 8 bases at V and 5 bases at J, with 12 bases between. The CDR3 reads CAIDNGGTEAFF. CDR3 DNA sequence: TGTGCCATCGATAACGGGGGGACTGAAGCTTTCTTT.

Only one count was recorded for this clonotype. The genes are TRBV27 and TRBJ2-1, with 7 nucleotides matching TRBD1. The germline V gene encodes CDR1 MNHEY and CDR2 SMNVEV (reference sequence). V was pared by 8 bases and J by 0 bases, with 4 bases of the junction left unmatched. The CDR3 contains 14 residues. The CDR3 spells CASSGTVSYNEQFF. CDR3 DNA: TGTGCCAGCTCCGGGACAGTCTCCTACAATGAGCAGTTCTTC.

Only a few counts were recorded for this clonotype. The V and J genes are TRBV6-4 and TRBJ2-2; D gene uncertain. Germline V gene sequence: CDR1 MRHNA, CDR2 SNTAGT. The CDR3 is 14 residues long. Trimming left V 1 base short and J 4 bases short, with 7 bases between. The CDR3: CASSDLGGTGELFF. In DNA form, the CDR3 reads TGTGCCAGCAGTGACTTGGGCGGCACCGGGGAGCTGTTTTTT.

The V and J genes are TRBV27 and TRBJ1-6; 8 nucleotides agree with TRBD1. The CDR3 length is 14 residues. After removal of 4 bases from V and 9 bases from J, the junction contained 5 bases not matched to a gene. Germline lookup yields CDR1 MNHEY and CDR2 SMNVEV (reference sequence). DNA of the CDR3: TGTGCCAGCAGTTGGACCGGGACAGGTTCACCCCTCCACTTT. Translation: CASSWTGTGSPLHF.

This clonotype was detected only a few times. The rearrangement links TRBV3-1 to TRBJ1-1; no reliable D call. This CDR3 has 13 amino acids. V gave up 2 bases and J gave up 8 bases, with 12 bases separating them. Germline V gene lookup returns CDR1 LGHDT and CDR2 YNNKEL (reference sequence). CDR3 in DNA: TGTGCCAGCAGCCAATATCACAAGCCGGAAGCTTTCTTT. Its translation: CASSQYHKPEAFF.

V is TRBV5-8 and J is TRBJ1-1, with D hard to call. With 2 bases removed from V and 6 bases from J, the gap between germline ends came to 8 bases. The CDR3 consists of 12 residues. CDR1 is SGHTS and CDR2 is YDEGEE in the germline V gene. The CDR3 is CASSFIQAEAFF. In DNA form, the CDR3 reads TGTGCCAGCAGCTTTATTCAGGCTGAAGCTTTCTTT.

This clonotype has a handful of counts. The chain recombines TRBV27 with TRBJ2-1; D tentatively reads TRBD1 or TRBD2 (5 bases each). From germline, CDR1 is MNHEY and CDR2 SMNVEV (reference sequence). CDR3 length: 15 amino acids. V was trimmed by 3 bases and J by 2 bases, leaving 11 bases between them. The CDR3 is CASSLYEGTYNEQFF. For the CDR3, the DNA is TGTGCCAGCAGTTTGTACGAGGGGACCTACAATGAGCAGTTCTTC.

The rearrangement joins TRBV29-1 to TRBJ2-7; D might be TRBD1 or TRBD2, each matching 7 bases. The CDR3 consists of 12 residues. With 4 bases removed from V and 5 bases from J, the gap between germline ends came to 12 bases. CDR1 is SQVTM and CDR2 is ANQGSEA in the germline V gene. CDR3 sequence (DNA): TGCAGCGTTGTCCAGGGGGGGAACGAGCAGTACTTC. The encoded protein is CSVVQGGNEQYF.

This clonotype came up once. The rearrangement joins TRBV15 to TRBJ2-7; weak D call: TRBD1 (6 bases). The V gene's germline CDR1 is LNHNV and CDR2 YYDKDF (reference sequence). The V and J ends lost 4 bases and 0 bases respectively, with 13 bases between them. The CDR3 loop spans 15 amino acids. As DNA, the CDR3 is TGTGCCACCAGCACCACCCGGGACATCTCCTACGAGCAGTACTTC. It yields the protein CATSTTRDISYEQYF.

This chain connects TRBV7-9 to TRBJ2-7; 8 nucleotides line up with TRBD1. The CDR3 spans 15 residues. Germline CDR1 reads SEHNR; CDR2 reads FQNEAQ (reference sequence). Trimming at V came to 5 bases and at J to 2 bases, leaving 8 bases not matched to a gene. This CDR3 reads CASSPSSRGPYEQYF. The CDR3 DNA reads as TGTGCCAGCAGCCCGTCGTCCAGGGGGCCCTACGAGCAGTACTTC.

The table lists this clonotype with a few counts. The CDR3 DNA sequence: TGCGCCAGCAAGACTTCCATGGGCACTGAAGCTTTCTTT. Translating gives CASKTSMGTEAFF. The chain recombines TRBV4-1 with TRBJ1-1; D unresolved. This CDR3 has 13 residues. Trimming left V 7 bases short and J 4 bases short, with 13 bases between. Looked up from germline, CDR1 is MGHRA and CDR2 is YSYEKL.

The DNA of the CDR3 is TGTGCCAGCAGTTACAAGAAGTATGGCTACACCTTC. This codes for CASSYKKYGYTF. The V gene is TRBV6-6, the J gene TRBJ1-2; D remains ambiguous. The CDR3 runs to 12 residues. V was pared by 2 bases and J by 5 bases, with 6 bases between. Germline V lookup: CDR1 MNHNY, CDR2 SVGAGI (reference sequence).

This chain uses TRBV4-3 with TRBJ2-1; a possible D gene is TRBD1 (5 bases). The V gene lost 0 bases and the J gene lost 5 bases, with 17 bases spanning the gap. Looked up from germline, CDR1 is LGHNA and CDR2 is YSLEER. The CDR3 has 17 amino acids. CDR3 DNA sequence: TGCGCCAGCAGCCAAGAGTGGGCAGGGAAGTCCGACAATGAGCAGTTCTTC. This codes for CASSQEWAGKSDNEQFF.